The TCR beta chain under discussion was sequenced for a study of graft-versus-host responses after intestinal transplantation. In the case of this clone: What it binds is not known. The same CDR3 can be traced to other DNA sequences in this sample.

The CDR3 covers 16 residues. Germline V gene lookup returns CDR1 SEHNR and CDR2 FQNEAQ (reference sequence). Trimming removed 1 base from V and 4 bases from J; junction bases left unmatched: 4. Data came from immunoSEQ multiplex PCR; TCRdb stores just in-frame clones and leaves some out. Of about 100,000 clones listed, approximately 90% are singletons. This TCR was sampled from a human donor who was the organ donor for an intestinal transplant. This chain joins TRBV7-9 and TRBJ2-5; 12 nucleotides line up with TRBD2. The sample in question was unstimulated CD4+ T cells sorted from spleen or lymph node cells, obtained before transplant. Here the CDR3 DNA reads TGTGCCAGCAGCTTAGATCTAGCGGGGGGGCCAGAGACCCAGTACTTC. It specifies CASSLDLAGGPETQYF. Using reference TRBV7-9 and TRBJ2-5 for the parts outside the CDR3, the full variable domain is DTGVSQNPRHKITKRGQNVTFRCDPISEHNRLYWYRQTLGQGPEFLTYFQNEAQLEKSRLLSDRFSAERPKGSFSTLEIQRTEQGDSAMYLCASSLDLAGGPETQYFGPGTRLLVL.